The 7 T cell receptor beta chains below all came from one sample that was sequenced in a study of blood T cell repertoires in COVID-19. Assay used: immunoSEQ multiplex PCR; TCRdb lists only in-frame clones, some missing. The repertoire holds some 200,000 clones, with about 87% as singletons. The specimen sequenced was peripheral blood. The receptors come from an older man with acute or convalescent COVID-19.

The chain carries TRBV23-1 and TRBJ1-5, with TRBD1 identical over 7 bases. TRBV23-1 is filed as an ORF, its function uncertain. The CDR3 has 17 residues. The V and J ends lost 4 bases and 0 bases, in that order; junction bases with no gene match: 9. The CDR3 loop reads CASSLTGESDSNQPQHF. The DNA for the CDR3 is TGCGCCAGCAGTCTAACAGGGGAATCCGATAGCAATCAGCCCCAGCATTTT.

The V and J genes are TRBV4-1 and TRBJ2-7; maybe TRBD1 (6 bases). CDR1 is MGHRA, CDR2 YSYEKL, per germline. Trimming stripped 4 bases from V and 7 bases from J, with 17 bases between. The CDR3 is made up of 14 amino acids. CDR3 residues: CASSPWDQGREQYF. CDR3 sequence (DNA): TGCGCCAGCAGCCCGTGGGACCAGGGGAGAGAGCAGTACTTC.

This chain links TRBV21-1 with TRBJ1-2; the DNA was not compared with TRBD1, the D call given in the table. TRBV21-1 is given as a pseudogene. The CDR3 spans 16 residues. The CDR3 loop reads CASSLGQGTINYGYTF. CDR3 nucleotide sequence: TGTGCCAGCAGCCTAGGACAGGGGACTATTAACTATGGCTACACCTTC.

This clone was detected only a few times. Other nucleotide sequences from this sample produce the same CDR3. The chain carries TRBV6-5 and TRBJ1-2; D remains ambiguous. CDR3 length: 14 residues. Germline values: CDR1 MNHEY, CDR2 SVGAGI. Deletions cut 3 bases from V and 5 bases from J, with 13 bases between. Here the CDR3 reads CASSYSVGGYGYTF. In DNA form, the CDR3 reads TGTGCCAGCAGTTATTCCGTTGGCGGGTATGGCTACACCTTC.

This chain links TRBV4-2 with TRBJ2-7; TRBD2 is a possible D gene (6 bases). Trimming took 4 bases from V and 0 from J, leaving 16 bases between them. This CDR3 has 16 amino acids. Germline CDR1 LGHNA, CDR2 YNFKEQ. The chain's CDR3 is CASSLGRGTSSYEQYF. The DNA of the CDR3 is TGTGCCAGCAGCCTCGGGCGGGGCACCTCCTCCTACGAGCAGTACTTC.

The chain employs TRBV18 and TRBJ1-1, with TRBD1 matching over 7 bases. The ends lost 6 bases at V and 3 bases at J; junction bases unmatched: 7. Germline V gene data show CDR1 as KGHSH and CDR2 as LQKENI. The CDR3 loop spans 14 amino acids. The DNA for the CDR3 is TGTGCCAGCTCGGGAACAGGGGAGGACACTGAAGCTTTCTTT. The encoded protein is CASSGTGEDTEAFF.

The chain uses TRBV18 and TRBJ1-1, with no clear D. V lost 2 bases and J 0 bases, leaving 10 bases between the germline ends. Per germline, CDR1 KGHSH and CDR2 LQKENI. The CDR3 extends over 15 amino acids. CDR3 DNA: TGTGCCAGCTCACCAATCGGAGCCATGAACACTGAAGCTTTCTTT. This codes for CASSPIGAMNTEAFF.